The 14 T cell receptor beta chains below come from one sample, sequenced in a study of technical replicates of blood from a handful of donors. This table comes from immunoSEQ multiplex PCR, and its TCRdb copy is limited to in-frame clones, with some not included. The sample yields approximately 100,000 clones, more than 90% seen once. Specimen: T cells isolated from PBMCs. The receptors here all came from a human donor in good health.

V is TRBV28 and J is TRBJ1-4; D not certain. V was cut by 5 bases and J by 6 bases, with 7 bases left in between. In germline, CDR1 is MDHEN, CDR2 SYDVKM. The CDR3 is made up of 12 amino acids. The CDR3 sequence is CASSVVYEKLFF. CDR3 in DNA: TGTGCCAGCAGTGTCGTGTATGAAAAACTGTTTTTT.

This clone was seen once. V usage is TRBV6-5 and J usage is TRBJ1-2; 12 bases fit TRBD1. CDR1 MNHEY and CDR2 SVGAGI come from the germline V gene. This CDR3 spans 16 amino acids. J was trimmed by 8 bases and V by 4 bases; bases with no gene match: 11. The CDR3 region has the DNA TGTGCCAGCAGTTCAATACTGGGACAGGGGGCGCGGGGCTACACCTTC. Its protein is CASSSILGQGARGYTF.

The V call is TRBV7-2, the J call TRBJ2-7; perhaps TRBD2 as D (6 bases). The CDR3 runs to 16 residues. The V gene's germline CDR1 is SGHTA and CDR2 FQGNSA. V lost 1 base and J 0 bases, leaving 13 bases between the germline ends. The CDR3 is CASSLGLAGSSYEQYF. CDR3 coding DNA: TGTGCCAGCAGCTTAGGGCTGGCGGGGAGCTCCTACGAGCAGTACTTC.

The chain is built from TRBV5-8 and TRBJ2-4; D gene unclear. Germline V gene lookup returns CDR1 SGHTS and CDR2 YDEGEE. The CDR3 totals 16 residues. V dropped 0 bases and J dropped 0 bases, with 10 bases sitting between them. CDR3 nucleotides: TGTGCCAGCAGCTTGGGCACCCTACTAGCCAAAAACATTCAGTACTTC. Protein product: CASSLGTLLAKNIQYF.

This chain uses TRBV7-2 with TRBJ2-1; 11 bases are shared with TRBD2. V lost 0 bases to trimming and J lost 3 bases; unmatched junction nucleotides: 16. Germline V lookup: CDR1 SGHTA, CDR2 FQGNSA. The CDR3 spans 21 residues. CDR3 sequence reads: CASSLAPVAGGRWVNYNEQFF. CDR3 DNA: TGTGCCAGCAGCTTAGCCCCTGTAGCGGGAGGGCGCTGGGTCAACTACAATGAGCAGTTCTTC.

The chain links TRBV2 to TRBJ2-3, with D unresolved. This CDR3 contains 12 residues. Germline loops: CDR1 SNHLY, CDR2 FYNNEI. V shed 5 bases and J shed 6 bases, with 9 bases lying between them. The CDR3 region is CASSNSRDTQYF. CDR3 in DNA: TGTGCCAGCAGTAATAGCCGGGATACGCAGTATTTT.

The V gene is TRBV9, the J gene TRBJ2-7, with 8 bases lining up with TRBD2. Trimming at V came to 0 bases and at J to 0 bases, leaving 2 bases not matched to a gene. Germline V gene sequence: CDR1 SGDLS, CDR2 YYNGEE. This CDR3 is 15 amino acids long. The CDR3 sequence: CASSVGSGISYEQYF. CDR3 DNA sequence: TGTGCCAGCAGCGTAGGTAGCGGGATCTCCTACGAGCAGTACTTC.

The chain carries TRBV5-1 and TRBJ1-4; TRBD1 matches at 7 bases. The CDR3 runs to 18 residues. V was clipped by 4 bases and J by 6 bases; unmatched bases: 18. Germline loops: CDR1 SGHRS, CDR2 YFSETQ. The CDR3 is CASSLGQERTYPHEKLFF. In DNA form, the CDR3 reads TGCGCCAGCAGCCTCGGACAGGAGCGTACTTACCCGCATGAAAAACTGTTTTTT.

In this sample, this clone turned up once. The chain has TRBV19 and TRBJ2-7; a possible D gene is TRBD1 (7 bases). Germline CDR1 reads LNHDA; CDR2 reads SQIVND (reference sequence). The CDR3 runs to 19 residues. Between the trimmed V and J ends, which lost 3 bases and 2 bases, there was a span of 26 bases. CDR3 region: CASSIRMTGRSFWTYEQYF. CDR3 DNA sequence: TGTGCCAGTAGTATCCGAATGACAGGGAGGTCGTTTTGGACCTACGAGCAGTACTTC.

This chain uses TRBV5-1 with TRBJ2-5, with a weak D call TRBD2 (5 bases). The ends were cut back, 3 bases at V and 4 bases at J, with 13 bases in the middle. This CDR3 region has 14 residues. Germline CDR1 is SGHRS and CDR2 is YFSETQ. The CDR3 reads CASSSPTTRETQYF. The CDR3 nucleotides are TGCGCCAGCAGCTCCCCGACTACTAGAGAGACCCAGTACTTC.

The chain has TRBV5-1 and TRBJ2-2, with 9 bases aligning to TRBD1. V lost 7 bases and J lost 1; bases outside the gene matches: 5. CDR1 and CDR2 (germline): SGHRS, YFSETQ. CDR3 length: 15 residues. The CDR3 nucleotides are TGCGCCAGCGGCGGGACAGGGTGGAACACCGGGGAGCTGTTTTTT. This gives the protein CASGGTGWNTGELFF.

A few counts support this clone. One end of the junction varies from germline; a read error may be responsible. The V and J genes are TRBV18 and TRBJ1-5; no definite D call. This CDR3 comprises 14 residues. Per the germline V gene, CDR1 is KGHSH and CDR2 is LQKENI. CDR3 coding DNA: TGTGCCAGCTCACCGACATCTAGCGATCAGCCCCAGCATTTT. Amino acids: CASSPTSSDQPQHF. The full variable domain, its missing parts supplied by reference TRBV18 and TRBJ1-5, is NAGVMQNPRHLVRRRGQEARLRCSPMKGHSHVYWYRQLPEEGLKFMVYLQKENIIDESGMPKERFSAEFPKEGPSILRIQQVVRGDSAAYFCASSPTSSDQPQHFGDGTRLSIL.

The chain recombines TRBV7-2 with TRBJ1-5; TRBD1 aligns across 7 bases. The V gene end was trimmed by 8 bases and the J gene end by 1 base; junction bases not matched to a gene: 5. CDR1 and CDR2 from the germline V gene are SGHTA and FQGNSA. This CDR3 contains 14 residues. The CDR3 sequence is CASRGTESNQPQHF. The CDR3 DNA sequence: TGTGCCAGCCGGGGGACAGAGAGCAATCAGCCCCAGCATTTT.

The chain combines TRBV7-9 with TRBJ1-2; 7 bases align to TRBD1. After removal of 4 bases from V and 8 bases from J, the junction contained 13 bases not matched to a gene. The CDR3 consists of 15 residues. Germline values: CDR1 SEHNR, CDR2 FQNEAQ (reference sequence). CDR3 protein: CASSSRDRVQGGYTF. In DNA form, the CDR3 reads TGTGCCAGCAGCTCCCGAGACAGGGTTCAGGGGGGCTACACCTTC.